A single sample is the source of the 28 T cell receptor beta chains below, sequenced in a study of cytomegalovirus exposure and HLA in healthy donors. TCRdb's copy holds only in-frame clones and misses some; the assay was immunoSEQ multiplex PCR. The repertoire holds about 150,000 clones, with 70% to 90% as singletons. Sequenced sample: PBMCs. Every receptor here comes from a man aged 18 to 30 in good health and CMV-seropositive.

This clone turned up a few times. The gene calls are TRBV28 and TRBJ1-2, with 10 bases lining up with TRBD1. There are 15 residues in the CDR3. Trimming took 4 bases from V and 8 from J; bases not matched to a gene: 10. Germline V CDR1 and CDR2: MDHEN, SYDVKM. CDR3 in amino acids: CASSSGGQGLPGYTF. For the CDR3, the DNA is TGTGCCAGCAGTTCCGGGGGACAGGGGCTACCGGGCTACACCTTC.

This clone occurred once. Here the CDR3 reads CASSLGDSPRAFF. DNA for the CDR3: TGTGCCAGCAGCTTGGGGGACAGTCCCAGAGCTTTCTTT. The gene calls are TRBV5-6 and TRBJ1-1; TRBD1 matches at 7 bases. The CDR3 is made up of 13 amino acids. The germline gives CDR1 SGHDT, CDR2 YYEEEE. V lost 0 bases and J lost 10; bases outside the gene matches: 6. The full variable domain, its missing parts supplied by reference TRBV5-6 and TRBJ1-1, is DAGVTQSPTHLIKTRGQQVTLRCSPKSGHDTVSWYQQALGQGPQFIFQYYEEEERQRGNFPDRFSGHQFPNYSSELNVNALLLGDSALYLCASSLGDSPRAFFGQGTRLTVV.

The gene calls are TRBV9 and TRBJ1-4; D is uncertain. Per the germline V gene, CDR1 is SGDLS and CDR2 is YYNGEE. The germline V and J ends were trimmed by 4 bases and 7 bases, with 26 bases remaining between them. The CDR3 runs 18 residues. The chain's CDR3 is CASSSRLRTGTVGEKLFF. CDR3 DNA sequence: TGTGCCAGCAGCTCCCGACTCCGGACGGGAACAGTGGGTGAAAAACTGTTTTTT.

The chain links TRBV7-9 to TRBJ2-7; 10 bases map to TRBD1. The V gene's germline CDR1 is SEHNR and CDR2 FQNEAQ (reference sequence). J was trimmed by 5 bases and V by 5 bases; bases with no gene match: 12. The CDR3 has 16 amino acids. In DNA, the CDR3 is TGTGCCAGCAGCCCCGGGTTGGGGACAGGGGACCACGAGCAGTACTTC. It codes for CASSPGLGTGDHEQYF.

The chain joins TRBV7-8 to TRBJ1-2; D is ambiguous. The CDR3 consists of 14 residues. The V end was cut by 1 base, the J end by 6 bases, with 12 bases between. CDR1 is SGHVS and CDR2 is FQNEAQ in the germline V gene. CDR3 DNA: TGTGCCAGCAGCTTAGAGGGAGTGAGAAATGGCTACACCTTC. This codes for CASSLEGVRNGYTF.

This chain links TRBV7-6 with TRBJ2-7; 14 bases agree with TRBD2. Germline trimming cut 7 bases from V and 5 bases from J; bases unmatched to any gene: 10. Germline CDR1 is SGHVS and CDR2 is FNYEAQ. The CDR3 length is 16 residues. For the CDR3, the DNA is TGTGCCAGCACCCCGGGACTAGCGGGGGCCAACAACGAGCAGTACTTC. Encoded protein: CASTPGLAGANNEQYF.

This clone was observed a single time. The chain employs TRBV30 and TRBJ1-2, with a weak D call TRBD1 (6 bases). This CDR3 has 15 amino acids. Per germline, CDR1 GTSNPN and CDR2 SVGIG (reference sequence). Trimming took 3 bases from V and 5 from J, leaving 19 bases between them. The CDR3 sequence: CAWSRRPGVRYGYTF. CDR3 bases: TGTGCCTGGAGCAGACGCCCAGGGGTTCGTTATGGCTACACCTTC.

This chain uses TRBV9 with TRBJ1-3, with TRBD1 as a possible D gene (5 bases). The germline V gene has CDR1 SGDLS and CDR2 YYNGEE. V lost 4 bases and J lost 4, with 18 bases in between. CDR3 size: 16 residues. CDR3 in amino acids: CASSPSHRDSGNTIYF. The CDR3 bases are TGTGCCAGCAGCCCTAGTCACCGGGACTCCGGAAACACCATATATTTT. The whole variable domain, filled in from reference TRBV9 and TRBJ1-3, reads DSGVTQTPKHLITATGQRVTLRCSPRSGDLSVYWYQQSLDQGLQFLIQYYNGEERAKGNILERFSAQQFPDLHSELNLSSLELGDSALYFCASSPSHRDSGNTIYFGEGSWLTVV.

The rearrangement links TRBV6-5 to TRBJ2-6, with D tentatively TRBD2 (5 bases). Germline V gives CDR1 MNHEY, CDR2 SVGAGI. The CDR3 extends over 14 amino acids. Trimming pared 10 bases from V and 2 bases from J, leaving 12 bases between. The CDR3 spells CATTGAAGANVLTF. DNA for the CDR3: TGTGCCACTACCGGAGCGGCTGGGGCCAACGTCCTGACTTTC.

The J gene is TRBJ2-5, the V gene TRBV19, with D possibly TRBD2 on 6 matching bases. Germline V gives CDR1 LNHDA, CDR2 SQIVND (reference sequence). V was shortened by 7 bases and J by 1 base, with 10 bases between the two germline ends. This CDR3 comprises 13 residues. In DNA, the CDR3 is TGTGCCAGTACACGCGGGGCCCAAGAGACCCAGTACTTC. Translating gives CASTRGAQETQYF.

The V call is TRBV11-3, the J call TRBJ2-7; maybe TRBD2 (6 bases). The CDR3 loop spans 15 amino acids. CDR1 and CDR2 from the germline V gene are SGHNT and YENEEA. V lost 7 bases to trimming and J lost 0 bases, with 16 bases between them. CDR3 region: CASTGTFSLSYEQYF. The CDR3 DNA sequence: TGTGCCAGCACCGGGACTTTTTCCCTCTCCTACGAGCAGTACTTC.

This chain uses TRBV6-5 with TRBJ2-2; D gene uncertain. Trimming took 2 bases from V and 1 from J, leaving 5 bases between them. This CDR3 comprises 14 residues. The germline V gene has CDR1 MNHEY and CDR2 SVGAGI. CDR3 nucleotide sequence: TGTGCCAGCAGTTACCGACTGAACACCGGGGAGCTGTTTTTT. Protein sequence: CASSYRLNTGELFF.

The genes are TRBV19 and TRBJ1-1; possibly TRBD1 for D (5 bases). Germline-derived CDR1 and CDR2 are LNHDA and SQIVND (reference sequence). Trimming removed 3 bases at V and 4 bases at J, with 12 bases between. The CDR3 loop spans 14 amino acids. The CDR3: CASSIQQGVTEAFF. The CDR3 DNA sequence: TGTGCCAGTAGTATCCAGCAGGGTGTCACTGAAGCTTTCTTT.

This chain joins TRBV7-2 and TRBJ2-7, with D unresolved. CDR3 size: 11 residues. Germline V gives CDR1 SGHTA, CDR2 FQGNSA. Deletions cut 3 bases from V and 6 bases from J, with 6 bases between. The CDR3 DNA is TGTGCCAGCAGCTTTGGGCGCGAGCAGTACTTC. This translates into CASSFGREQYF.

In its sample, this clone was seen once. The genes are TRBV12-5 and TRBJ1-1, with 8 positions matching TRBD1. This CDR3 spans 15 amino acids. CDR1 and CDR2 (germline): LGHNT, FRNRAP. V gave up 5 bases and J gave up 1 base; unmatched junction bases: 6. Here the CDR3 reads CASGTTGGGNTEAFF. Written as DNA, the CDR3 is TGTGCTAGTGGTACTACAGGGGGTGGGAACACTGAAGCTTTCTTT.

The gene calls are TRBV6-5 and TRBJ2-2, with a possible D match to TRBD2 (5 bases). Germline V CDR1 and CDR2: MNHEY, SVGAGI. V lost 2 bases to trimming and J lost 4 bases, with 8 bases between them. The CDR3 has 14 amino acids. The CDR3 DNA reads TGTGCCAGCAGTTACGAGGGAGCCACCGGGGAGCTGTTTTTT. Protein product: CASSYEGATGELFF.

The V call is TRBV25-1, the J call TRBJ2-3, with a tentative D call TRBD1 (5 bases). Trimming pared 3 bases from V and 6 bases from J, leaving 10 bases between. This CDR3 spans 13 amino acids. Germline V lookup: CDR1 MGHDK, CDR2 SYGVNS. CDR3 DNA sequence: TGTGCCAGCAGTGACAGGGCCTACGATACGCAGTATTTT. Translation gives CASSDRAYDTQYF.

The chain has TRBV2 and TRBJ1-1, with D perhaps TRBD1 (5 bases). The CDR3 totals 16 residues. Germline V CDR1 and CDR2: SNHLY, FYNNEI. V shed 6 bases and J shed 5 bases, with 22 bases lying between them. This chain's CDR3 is CASRLNERGEKTEAFF. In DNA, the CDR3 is TGTGCCAGCAGGCTTAACGAGCGGGGGGAGAAGACTGAAGCTTTCTTT. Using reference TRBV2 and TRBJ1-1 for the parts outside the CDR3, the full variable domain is EPEVTQTPSHQVTQMGQEVILRCVPISNHLYFYWYRQILGQKVEFLVSFYNNEISEKSEIFDDQFSVERPDGSNFTLKIRSTKLEDSAMYFCASRLNERGEKTEAFFGQGTRLTVV.

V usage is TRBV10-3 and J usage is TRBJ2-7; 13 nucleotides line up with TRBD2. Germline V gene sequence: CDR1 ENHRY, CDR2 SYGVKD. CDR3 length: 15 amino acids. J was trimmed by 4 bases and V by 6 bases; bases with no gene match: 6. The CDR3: CAISDGTSGTYEQYF. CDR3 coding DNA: TGTGCCATCAGCGACGGGACTAGCGGGACTTACGAGCAGTACTTC.

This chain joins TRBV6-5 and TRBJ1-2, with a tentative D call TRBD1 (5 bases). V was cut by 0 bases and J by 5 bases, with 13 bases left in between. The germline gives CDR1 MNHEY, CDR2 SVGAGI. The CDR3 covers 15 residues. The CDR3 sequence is CASSYSDKKTYGYTF. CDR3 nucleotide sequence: TGTGCCAGCAGTTACTCGGACAAGAAGACATATGGCTACACCTTC.

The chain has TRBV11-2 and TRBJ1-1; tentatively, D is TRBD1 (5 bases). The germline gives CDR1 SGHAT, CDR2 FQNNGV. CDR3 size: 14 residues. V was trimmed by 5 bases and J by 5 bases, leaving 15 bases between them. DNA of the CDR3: TGTGCCAGCAGCCCAGCCCACGGGGGGACTGAAGCTTTCTTT. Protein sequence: CASSPAHGGTEAFF.

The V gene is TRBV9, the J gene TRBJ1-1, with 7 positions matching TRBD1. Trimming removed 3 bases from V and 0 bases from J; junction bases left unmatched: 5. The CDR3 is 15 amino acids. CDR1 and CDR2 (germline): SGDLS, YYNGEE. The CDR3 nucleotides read TGTGCCAGCAGCGCCAACAGGGGTTTGAACACTGAAGCTTTCTTT. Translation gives CASSANRGLNTEAFF. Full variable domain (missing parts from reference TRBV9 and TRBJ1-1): DSGVTQTPKHLITATGQRVTLRCSPRSGDLSVYWYQQSLDQGLQFLIQYYNGEERAKGNILERFSAQQFPDLHSELNLSSLELGDSALYFCASSANRGLNTEAFFGQGTRLTVV.

This CDR3 is CSVSAAGYYEQYF. The CDR3 DNA reads TGCAGCGTCTCCGCGGCAGGGTACTACGAGCAGTACTTC. The chain joins TRBV29-1 to TRBJ2-7, with D possibly matching TRBD1 (5 bases). Per germline, CDR1 SQVTM and CDR2 ANQGSEA. The ends were cut back, 6 bases at V and 3 bases at J, with 15 bases in the middle. This CDR3 contains 13 residues.

As DNA, the CDR3 is TGTGCCAGCAGCGTAGCCGGACAGGGGGCTAGCACAGATACGCAGTATTTT. It specifies CASSVAGQGASTDTQYF. This sequence joins TRBV9 and TRBJ2-3; TRBD1 agrees at 11 bases. Looked up from germline, CDR1 is SGDLS and CDR2 is YYNGEE. The CDR3 contains 17 residues. V dropped 0 bases and J dropped 0; count of bases not matched to a gene: 3.

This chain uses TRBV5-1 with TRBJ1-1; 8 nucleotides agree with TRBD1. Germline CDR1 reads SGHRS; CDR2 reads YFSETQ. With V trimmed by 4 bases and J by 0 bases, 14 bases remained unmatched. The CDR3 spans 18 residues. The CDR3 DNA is TGCGCCAGCAGCGCACGGACAGGGAAGACGCTTCTGAACACTGAAGCTTTCTTT. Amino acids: CASSARTGKTLLNTEAFF.

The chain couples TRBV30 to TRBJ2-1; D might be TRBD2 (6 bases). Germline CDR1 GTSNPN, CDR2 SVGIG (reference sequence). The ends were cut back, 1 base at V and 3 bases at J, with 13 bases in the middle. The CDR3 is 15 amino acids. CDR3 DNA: TGTGCCTGGAGTGCCGGGACTGGGGACTACAATGAGCAGTTCTTC. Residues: CAWSAGTGDYNEQFF. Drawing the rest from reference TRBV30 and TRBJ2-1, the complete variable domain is SQTIHQWPATLVQPVGSPLSLECTVEGTSNPNLYWYRQAAGRGLQLLFYSVGIGQISSEVPQNLSASRPQDRQFILSSKKLLLSDSGFYLCAWSAGTGDYNEQFFGPGTRLTVL.

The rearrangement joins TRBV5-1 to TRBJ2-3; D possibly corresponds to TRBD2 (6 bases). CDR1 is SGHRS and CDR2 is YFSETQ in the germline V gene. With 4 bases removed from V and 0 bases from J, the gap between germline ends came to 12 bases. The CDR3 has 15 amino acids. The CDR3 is CASSASGTSTDTQYF. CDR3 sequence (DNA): TGCGCCAGCAGCGCATCCGGGACTAGCACAGATACGCAGTATTTT.

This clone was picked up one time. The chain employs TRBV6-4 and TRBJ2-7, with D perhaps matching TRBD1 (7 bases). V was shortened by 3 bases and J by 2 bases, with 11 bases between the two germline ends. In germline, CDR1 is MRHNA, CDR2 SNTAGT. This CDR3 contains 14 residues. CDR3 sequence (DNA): TGTGCCAGCAGTGAGCAGGGGGGAACCTACGAGCAGTACTTC. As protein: CASSEQGGTYEQYF.